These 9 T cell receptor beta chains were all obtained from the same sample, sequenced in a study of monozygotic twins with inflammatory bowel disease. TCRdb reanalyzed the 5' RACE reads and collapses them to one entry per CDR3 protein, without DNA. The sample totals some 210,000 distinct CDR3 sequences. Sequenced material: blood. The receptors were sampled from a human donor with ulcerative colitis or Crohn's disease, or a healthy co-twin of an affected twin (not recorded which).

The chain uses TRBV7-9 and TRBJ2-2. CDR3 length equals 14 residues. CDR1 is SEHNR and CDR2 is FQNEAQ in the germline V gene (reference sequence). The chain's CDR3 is CASSFRASAGELFF.

CDR3 in amino acids: CASSFFAPRGQTFHGYTF. The V call is TRBV5-6, the J call TRBJ1-2; TCRdb outputs TRBD1, but without DNA this stays unchecked. Germline V gene sequence: CDR1 SGHDT, CDR2 YYEEEE. The CDR3 loop spans 18 amino acids.

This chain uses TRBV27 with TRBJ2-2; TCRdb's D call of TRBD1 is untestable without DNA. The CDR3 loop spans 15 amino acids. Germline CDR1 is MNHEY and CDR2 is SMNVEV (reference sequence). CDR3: CASRPNRAPLRELFF.

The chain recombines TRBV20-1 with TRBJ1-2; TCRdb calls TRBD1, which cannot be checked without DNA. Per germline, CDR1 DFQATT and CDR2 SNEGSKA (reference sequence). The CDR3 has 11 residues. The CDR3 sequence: CSAWDGYGYTF.

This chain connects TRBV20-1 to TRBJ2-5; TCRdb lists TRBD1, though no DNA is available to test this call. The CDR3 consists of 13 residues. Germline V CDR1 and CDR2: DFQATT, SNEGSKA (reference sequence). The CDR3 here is CSAIRTVGETQYF.

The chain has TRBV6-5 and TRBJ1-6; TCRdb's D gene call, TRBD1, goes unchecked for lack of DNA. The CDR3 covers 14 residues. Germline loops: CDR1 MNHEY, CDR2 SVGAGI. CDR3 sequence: CASSYGAQGSPLHF.

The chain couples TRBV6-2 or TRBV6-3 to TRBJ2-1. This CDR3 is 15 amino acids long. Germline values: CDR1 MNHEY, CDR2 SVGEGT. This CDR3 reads CASSYGPYSNNEQFF.

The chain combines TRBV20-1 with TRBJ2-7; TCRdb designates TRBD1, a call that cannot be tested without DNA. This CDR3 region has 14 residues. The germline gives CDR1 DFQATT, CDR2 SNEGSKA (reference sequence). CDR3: CSAPPAEAAYEQYF.

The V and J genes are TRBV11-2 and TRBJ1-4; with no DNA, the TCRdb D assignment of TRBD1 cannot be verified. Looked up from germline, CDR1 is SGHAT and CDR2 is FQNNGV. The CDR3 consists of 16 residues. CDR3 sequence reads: CASSLKGGTGDEKLFF.